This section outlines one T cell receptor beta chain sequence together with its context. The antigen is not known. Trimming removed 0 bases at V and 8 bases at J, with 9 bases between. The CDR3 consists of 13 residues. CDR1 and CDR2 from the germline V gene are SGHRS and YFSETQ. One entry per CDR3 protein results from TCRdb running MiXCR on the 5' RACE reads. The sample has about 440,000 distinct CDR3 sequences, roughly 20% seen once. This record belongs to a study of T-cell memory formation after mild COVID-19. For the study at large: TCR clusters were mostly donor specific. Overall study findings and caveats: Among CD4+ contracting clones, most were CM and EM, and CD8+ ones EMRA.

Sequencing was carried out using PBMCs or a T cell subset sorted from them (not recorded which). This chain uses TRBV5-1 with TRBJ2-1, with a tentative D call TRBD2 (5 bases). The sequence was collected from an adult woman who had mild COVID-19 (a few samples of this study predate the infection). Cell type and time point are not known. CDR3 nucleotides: TGCGCCAGCAGCTTGGATCTAGCATATGAGCAGTTCTTC. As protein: CASSLDLAYEQFF.